Presented here are 7 T cell receptor beta chains from one specimen sequenced in a study of T cell clones after liver transplantation. Measured with immunoSEQ multiplex PCR; TCRdb has only the in-frame clones, and not every one. The sample contains some 120,000 clones, 90% of which appear only once. Sequencing was performed on CD4+ T cells from blood, taken 12 months after liver transplant. The origin of the receptors is a human patient who received a liver transplant. Some of the T cells might come from the graft donor.

The chain combines TRBV5-6 with TRBJ2-7; 9 bases are shared with TRBD1. Trimming removed 0 bases from V and 5 bases from J; junction bases left unmatched: 9. Germline lookup yields CDR1 SGHDT and CDR2 YYEEEE. CDR3 length equals 16 residues. CDR3 sequence: CASSLVTGTGMNEQYF. In DNA, the CDR3 is TGTGCCAGCAGCTTGGTCACCGGGACAGGGATGAACGAGCAGTACTTC.

This chain links TRBV6-6 with TRBJ1-2; D remains ambiguous. Germline V gene data show CDR1 as MNHNY and CDR2 as SVGAGI (reference sequence). The CDR3 length is 16 residues. Trimming took off 5 bases at V and 4 bases at J, with 20 bases between the two ends. CDR3 amino acids: CASSVTSGRKTYGYTF. The CDR3 nucleotides read TGTGCCAGCAGTGTTACAAGTGGGAGAAAGACCTATGGCTACACCTTC.

This chain connects TRBV29-1 to TRBJ2-2; D may correspond to TRBD1 or TRBD2 (5 bases each). Germline loops: CDR1 SQVTM, CDR2 ANQGSEA. V was trimmed by 5 bases and J by 4 bases, leaving 14 bases between them. CDR3 size: 14 residues. For the CDR3, the DNA is TGCAGCGTTTCCGGGACGGCTCCCACCGGGGAGCTGTTTTTT. Amino acid sequence: CSVSGTAPTGELFF.

The rearrangement links TRBV5-1 to TRBJ2-7, with a tentative D call TRBD1 (6 bases). This CDR3 comprises 15 residues. V was pared by 0 bases and J by 6 bases, with 16 bases between. Germline lookup yields CDR1 SGHRS and CDR2 YFSETQ. CDR3 residues: CASSLENRDSAEQYF. DNA of the CDR3: TGCGCCAGCAGCTTGGAGAACAGGGATTCTGCCGAGCAGTACTTC.

The rearrangement uses TRBV7-3 and TRBJ2-7, with TRBD2 matching over 13 bases. Germline loops: CDR1 SGHTA, CDR2 FQGTGA. The trim removed 3 bases at V and 3 bases at J, leaving 2 bases unmatched. The CDR3 totals 15 residues. The CDR3 DNA reads as TGTGCCAGCAGCTTCGGACTAGCGGGGGTCTACGAGCAGTACTTC. This encodes CASSFGLAGVYEQYF.

The CDR3 bases are TGCGCCAGCAGGGCCGGGGAGGTCCCCTACAATGAGCAGTTCTTC. Translating gives CASRAGEVPYNEQFF. The chain has TRBV5-1 and TRBJ2-1; possible D gene TRBD2, 6 bases. CDR3 length: 15 amino acids. Trimming stripped 5 bases from V and 2 bases from J, with 14 bases between. CDR1 SGHRS and CDR2 YFSETQ come from the germline V gene.

V gene TRBV27 combines with J gene TRBJ2-3; 7 nucleotides align to TRBD2. Germline trimming cut 4 bases from V and 0 bases from J; bases unmatched to any gene: 16. From germline, CDR1 is MNHEY and CDR2 SMNVEV (reference sequence). CDR3 size: 19 residues. The CDR3 DNA reads TGTGCCAGCAGTTCATACCAAGATACTAGCGTGACTAGCACAGATACGCAGTATTTT. This sequence encodes CASSSYQDTSVTSTDTQYF.